This record concerns one T cell receptor (beta chain) sequence. The length of the CDR3 is 13 residues. Trimming cost V 0 bases and J 5 bases, with 8 bases left between them. Germline CDR1 SGHRS, CDR2 YFSETQ. The sample is drawn from a study of shared clonotypes between healthy human individuals. Template for every sorted-subset replicate PCR totaled roughly 200 ng DNA, some 30,000 T cell genomes. Using immunoSEQ multiplex PCR, the repertoire was profiled, and TCRdb retains in-frame clones only, with some absent. Of roughly 2,300,000 clones in the sample, around 93% were seen once. The receptor was derived from a man between 18 and 29 years old in good health. Some clones in this sample may be carry-over from other donors' samples. The J gene is TRBJ1-1, the V gene TRBV5-1; D is unclear. Sequences were obtained from naive CD4+ T cells from PBMCs. Described subset: CD45RA+ positively selected. The DNA of the CDR3 is TGCGCCAGCAGCTTGGACGTAGAAACTGAAGCTTTCTTT. It is translated as CASSLDVETEAFF.